This T cell receptor beta chain is drawn from a study of siplizumab effects on memory and regulatory T cells. General study points: A significant reduction in alloreactive sequences traceable to unstimulated CD4+ memory cells was produced by siplizumab. Under siplizumab, an average approximately 69% of mappable alloreactive CD4+ clones were Treg-derived, compared with over 25% in controls.

This CDR3 is 13 amino acids long. Deletions cut 8 bases from V and 7 bases from J, with 18 bases between. From germline, CDR1 is MNHNS and CDR2 SASEGT. The data were produced by immunoSEQ multiplex PCR, yet TCRdb's version contains in-frame clones alone and is incomplete. Among about 63,000 clones listed, around four fifths were seen once. In a few donor pairs, unstimulated naive, memory, effector memory and TEMRA subsets were sequenced. Details on this clone: Its antigen remains unidentified.

Source material: memory CD4+ T cells sorted from blood. This TCR came from a human donor in good health. The chain links TRBV6-1 to TRBJ2-7; D might be TRBD1 or TRBD2, each matching 5 bases. The CDR3 sequence is CASDSGGDREQYF. DNA of the CDR3: TGTGCCAGCGACAGTGGGGGAGACCGTGAGCAGTACTTC.